The clone carrying this T cell receptor (beta chain) appeared a few times. This CDR3 has 18 residues. Germline V gene data show CDR1 as SEHNR and CDR2 as FQNEAQ (reference sequence). The V and J ends lost 5 bases and 1 base respectively, with 20 bases between them. This specimen comes from a study of T cell changes during pregnancy in multiple sclerosis. Repertoires were generated with immunoSEQ multiplex PCR, while TCRdb's copy carries only in-frame clones and drops some. The table records tens of thousands of clones, approximately 90% of them present only once. The V gene is TRBV7-9, the J gene TRBJ2-2; D is perhaps TRBD1 (6 bases). This clonotype originated in a female donor with multiple sclerosis, enrolled in a pregnancy study. This material consisted of CD4+ T cells from peripheral blood mononuclear cells, taken before pregnancy. CDR3 coding DNA: TGTGCCAGCAGCCCACCGGGCAGGGGAGAGAGGAACACCGGGGAGCTGTTTTTT. Amino acids: CASSPPGRGERNTGELFF.